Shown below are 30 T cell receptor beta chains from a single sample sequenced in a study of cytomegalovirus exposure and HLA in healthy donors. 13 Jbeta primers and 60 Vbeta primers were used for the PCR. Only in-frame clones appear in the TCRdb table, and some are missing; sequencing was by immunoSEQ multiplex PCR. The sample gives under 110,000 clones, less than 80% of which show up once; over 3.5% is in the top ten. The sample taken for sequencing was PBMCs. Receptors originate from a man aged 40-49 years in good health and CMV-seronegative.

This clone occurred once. This CDR3 is CASSLETSNQPQHF. CDR3 nucleotides: TGTGCCAGCAGTTTAGAAACAAGCAATCAGCCCCAGCATTTT. The V call is TRBV28, the J call TRBJ1-5; D unresolved. This CDR3 is 14 amino acids long. V lost 2 bases and J 1 base, leaving 6 bases between the germline ends. CDR1 and CDR2 (germline): MDHEN, SYDVKM.

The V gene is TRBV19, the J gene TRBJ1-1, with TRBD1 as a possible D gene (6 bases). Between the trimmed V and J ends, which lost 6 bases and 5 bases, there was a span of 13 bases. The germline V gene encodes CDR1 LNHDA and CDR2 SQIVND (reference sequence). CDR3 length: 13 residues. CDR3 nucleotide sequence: TGTGCCAGTAGAACTCAGGGGAAGACTGAAGCTTTCTTT. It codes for CASRTQGKTEAFF.

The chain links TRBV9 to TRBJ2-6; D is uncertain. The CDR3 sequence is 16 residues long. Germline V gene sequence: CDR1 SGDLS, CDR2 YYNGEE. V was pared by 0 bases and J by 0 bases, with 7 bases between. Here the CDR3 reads CASSVGHTSGANVLTF. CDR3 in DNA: TGTGCCAGCAGCGTAGGACATACCTCTGGGGCCAACGTCCTGACTTTC.

The CDR3 spells CASSFQGQDYGYTF. As DNA, the CDR3 is TGCGCCAGCAGCTTCCAGGGTCAGGACTATGGCTACACCTTC. The chain joins TRBV5-1 to TRBJ1-2; D possibly corresponds to TRBD1 (5 bases). The CDR3 runs 14 residues. Between the trimmed V and J ends, which lost 2 bases and 3 bases, there was a span of 11 bases. Per germline, CDR1 SGHRS and CDR2 YFSETQ.

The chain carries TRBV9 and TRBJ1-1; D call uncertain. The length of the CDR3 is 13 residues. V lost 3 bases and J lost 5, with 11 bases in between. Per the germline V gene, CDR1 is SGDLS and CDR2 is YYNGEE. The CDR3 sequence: CASSARLETEAFF. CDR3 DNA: TGTGCCAGCAGCGCACGGCTAGAAACTGAAGCTTTCTTT.

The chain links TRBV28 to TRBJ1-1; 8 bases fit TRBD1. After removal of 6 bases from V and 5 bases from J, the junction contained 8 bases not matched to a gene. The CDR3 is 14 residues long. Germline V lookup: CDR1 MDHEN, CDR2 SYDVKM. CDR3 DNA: TGTGCCAGCAGCAACCCCCAGGGGGCAACTGAAGCTTTCTTT. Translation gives CASSNPQGATEAFF. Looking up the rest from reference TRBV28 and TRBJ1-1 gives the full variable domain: DVKVTQSSRYLVKRTGEKVFLECVQDMDHENMFWYRQDPGLGLRLIYFSYDVKMKEKGDIPEGYSVSREKKERFSLILESASTNQTSMYLCASSNPQGATEAFFGQGTRLTVV.

CDR3: CASSQDPQGAGTNNEQFF. As DNA, the CDR3 is TGTGCCAGCAGCCAAGATCCGCAGGGGGCTGGGACGAACAATGAGCAGTTCTTC. This rearrangement joins TRBV4-2 to TRBJ2-1; 8 nucleotides match TRBD1. The V gene end was trimmed by 0 bases and the J gene end by 5 bases; junction bases not matched to a gene: 12. The germline gives CDR1 LGHNA, CDR2 YNFKEQ. The CDR3 is 18 amino acids.

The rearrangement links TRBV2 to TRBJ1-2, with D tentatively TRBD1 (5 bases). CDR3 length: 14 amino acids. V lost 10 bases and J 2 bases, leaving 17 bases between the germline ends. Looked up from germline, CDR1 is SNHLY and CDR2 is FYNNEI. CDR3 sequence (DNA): TGTGCCACCAGCGCCCAGGGCGGCAACTATGGCTACACCTTC. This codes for CATSAQGGNYGYTF. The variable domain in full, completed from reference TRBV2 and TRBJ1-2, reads EPEVTQTPSHQVTQMGQEVILRCVPISNHLYFYWYRQILGQKVEFLVSFYNNEISEKSEIFDDQFSVERPDGSNFTLKIRSTKLEDSAMYFCATSAQGGNYGYTFGSGTRLTVV.

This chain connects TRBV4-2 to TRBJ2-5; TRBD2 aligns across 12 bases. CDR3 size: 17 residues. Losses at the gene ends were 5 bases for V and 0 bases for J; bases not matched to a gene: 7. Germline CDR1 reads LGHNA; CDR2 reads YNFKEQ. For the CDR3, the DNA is TGTGCCAGCAGCGTGACTAGCGGGGGCTCTAACCAAGAGACCCAGTACTTC. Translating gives CASSVTSGGSNQETQYF.

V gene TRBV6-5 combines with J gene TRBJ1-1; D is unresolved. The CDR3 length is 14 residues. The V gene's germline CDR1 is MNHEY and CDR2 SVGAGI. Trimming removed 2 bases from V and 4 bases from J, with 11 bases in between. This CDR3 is CASSYGRLSTEAFF. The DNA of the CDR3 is TGTGCCAGCAGTTACGGGAGATTGAGCACTGAAGCTTTCTTT.

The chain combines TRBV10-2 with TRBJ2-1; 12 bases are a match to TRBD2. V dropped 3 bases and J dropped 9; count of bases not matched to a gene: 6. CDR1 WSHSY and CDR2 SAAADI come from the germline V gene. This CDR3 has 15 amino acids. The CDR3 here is CASSDPSGGDREQFF. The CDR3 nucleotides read TGCGCCAGCAGTGATCCTAGCGGGGGGGACCGTGAGCAGTTCTTC.

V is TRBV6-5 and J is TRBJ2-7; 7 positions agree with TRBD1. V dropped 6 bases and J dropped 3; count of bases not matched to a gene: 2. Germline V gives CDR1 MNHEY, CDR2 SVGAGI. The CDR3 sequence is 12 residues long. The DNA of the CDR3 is TGTGCCAGCAGGGGGACAGACTACGAGCAGTACGTC. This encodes CASRGTDYEQYV.

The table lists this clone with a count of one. The CDR3 sequence: CATGGQNTEAFF. In DNA, the CDR3 is TGTGCCACGGGGGGACAGAACACTGAAGCTTTCTTT. The chain recombines TRBV7-9 with TRBJ1-1; D perhaps matches TRBD1 (6 bases). Trimming stripped 10 bases from V and 1 base from J, with 10 bases between. From germline, CDR1 is SEHNR and CDR2 FQNEAQ (reference sequence). The CDR3 totals 12 residues.

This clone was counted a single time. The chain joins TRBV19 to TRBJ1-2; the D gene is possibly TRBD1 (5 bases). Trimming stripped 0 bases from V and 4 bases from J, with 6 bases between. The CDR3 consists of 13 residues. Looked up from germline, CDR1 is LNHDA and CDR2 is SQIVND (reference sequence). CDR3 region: CASSIDTGYGYTF. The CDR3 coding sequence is TGTGCCAGTAGTATAGATACAGGCTATGGCTACACCTTC.

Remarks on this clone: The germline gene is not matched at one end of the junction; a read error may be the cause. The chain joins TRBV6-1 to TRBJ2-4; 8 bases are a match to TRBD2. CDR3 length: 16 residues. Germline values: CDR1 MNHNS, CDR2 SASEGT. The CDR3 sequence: CASSEGTRRAKNVQYF. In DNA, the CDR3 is TGTGCCAGCAGTGAGGGGACTAGGAGGGCCAAAAACGTTCAGTACTTC.

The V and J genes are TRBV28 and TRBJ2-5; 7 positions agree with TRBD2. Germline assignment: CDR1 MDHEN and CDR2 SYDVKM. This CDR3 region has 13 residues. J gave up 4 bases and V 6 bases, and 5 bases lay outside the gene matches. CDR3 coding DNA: TGTGCCAGCAGCCCGGCTAGCGGAGAGACCCAGTACTTC. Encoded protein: CASSPASGETQYF.

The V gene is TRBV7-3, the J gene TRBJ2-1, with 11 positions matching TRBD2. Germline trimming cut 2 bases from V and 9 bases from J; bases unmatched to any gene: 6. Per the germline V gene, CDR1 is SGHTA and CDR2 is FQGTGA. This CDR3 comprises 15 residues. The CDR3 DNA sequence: TGTGCCAGCAGCTTACTTAGCGGGGGGGCCGGTGAGCAGTTCTTC. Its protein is CASSLLSGGAGEQFF.

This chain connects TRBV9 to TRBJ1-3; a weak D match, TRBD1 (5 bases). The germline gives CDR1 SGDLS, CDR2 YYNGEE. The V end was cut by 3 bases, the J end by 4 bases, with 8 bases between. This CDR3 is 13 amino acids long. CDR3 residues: CASSASGGNTIYF. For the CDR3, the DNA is TGTGCCAGCAGCGCGTCAGGGGGAAACACCATATATTTT.

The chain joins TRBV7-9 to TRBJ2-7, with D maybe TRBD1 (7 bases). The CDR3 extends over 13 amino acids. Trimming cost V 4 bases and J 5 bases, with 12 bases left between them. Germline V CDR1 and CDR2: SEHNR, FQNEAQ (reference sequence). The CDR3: CASSYGGGHEQYF. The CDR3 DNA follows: TGTGCCAGCAGCTATGGAGGGGGCCACGAGCAGTACTTC.

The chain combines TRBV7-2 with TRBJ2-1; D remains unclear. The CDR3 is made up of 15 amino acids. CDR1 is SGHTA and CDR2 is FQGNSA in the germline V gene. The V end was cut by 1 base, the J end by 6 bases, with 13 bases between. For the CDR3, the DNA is TGTGCCAGCAGCTTAGAGAGGTCCCGGGTCAATGAGCAGTTCTTC. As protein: CASSLERSRVNEQFF. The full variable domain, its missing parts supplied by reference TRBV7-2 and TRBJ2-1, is GAGVSQSPSNKVTEKGKDVELRCDPISGHTALYWYRQSLGQGLEFLIYFQGNSAPDKSGLPSDRFSAERTGGSVSTLTIQRTQQEDSAVYLCASSLERSRVNEQFFGPGTRLTVL.

CDR3 in DNA: TGCGCCAGCAGTCTCGACAGGCGAACTAACTATGGCTACACCTTC. Residues: CASSLDRRTNYGYTF. The genes are TRBV10-1 and TRBJ1-2; TRBD1 might be the D (6 bases). Looked up from germline, CDR1 is WNHNN and CDR2 is SYGVQD (reference sequence). V was trimmed by 5 bases and J by 0 bases, leaving 13 bases between them. The CDR3 is 15 amino acids.

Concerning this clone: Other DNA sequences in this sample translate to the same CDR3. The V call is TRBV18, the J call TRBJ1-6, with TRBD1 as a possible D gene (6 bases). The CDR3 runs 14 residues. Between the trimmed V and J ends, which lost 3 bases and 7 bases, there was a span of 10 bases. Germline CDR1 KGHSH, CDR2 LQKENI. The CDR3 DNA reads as TGTGCCAGCTCACCCCGGACAGAGAATTCACCCCTCCACTTT. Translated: CASSPRTENSPLHF.

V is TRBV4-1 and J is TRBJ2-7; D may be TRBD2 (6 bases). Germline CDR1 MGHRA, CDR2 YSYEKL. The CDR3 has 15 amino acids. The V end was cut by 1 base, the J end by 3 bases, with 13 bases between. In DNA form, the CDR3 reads TGCGCCAGCAGCCAAGTGGGTGGGGGGTTCTACGAGCAGTACTTC. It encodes CASSQVGGGFYEQYF.

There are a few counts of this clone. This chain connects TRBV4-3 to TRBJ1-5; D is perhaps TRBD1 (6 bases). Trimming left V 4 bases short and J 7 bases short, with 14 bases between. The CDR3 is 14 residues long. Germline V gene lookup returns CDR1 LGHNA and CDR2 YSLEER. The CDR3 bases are TGCGCCAGCAGCCTAGGGGAAGGGGGACAGCCCCAGCATTTT. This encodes CASSLGEGGQPQHF.

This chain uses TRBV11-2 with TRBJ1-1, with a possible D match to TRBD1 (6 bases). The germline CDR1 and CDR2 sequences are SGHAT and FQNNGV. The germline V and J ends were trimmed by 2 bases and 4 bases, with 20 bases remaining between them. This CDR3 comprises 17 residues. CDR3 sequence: CASSLWGPGNSPTEAFF. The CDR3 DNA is TGTGCCAGCAGCTTATGGGGGCCGGGAAATTCACCCACTGAAGCTTTCTTT.

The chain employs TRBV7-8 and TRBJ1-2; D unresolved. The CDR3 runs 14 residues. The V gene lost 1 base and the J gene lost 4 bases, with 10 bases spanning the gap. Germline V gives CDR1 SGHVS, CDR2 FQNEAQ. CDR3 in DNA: TGTGCCAGCAGCTTAGGGGAGTTGGGCTATGGCTACACCTTC. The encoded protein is CASSLGELGYGYTF. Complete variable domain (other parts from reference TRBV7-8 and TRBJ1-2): GAGVSQSPRYKVAKRGQDVALRCDPISGHVSLFWYQQALGQGPEFLTYFQNEAQLDKSGLPSDRFFAERPEGSVSTLKIQRTQQEDSAVYLCASSLGELGYGYTFGSGTRLTVV.

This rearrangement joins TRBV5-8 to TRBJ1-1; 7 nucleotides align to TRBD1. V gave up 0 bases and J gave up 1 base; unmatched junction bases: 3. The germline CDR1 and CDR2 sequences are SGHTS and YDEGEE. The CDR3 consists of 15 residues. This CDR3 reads CASSLEGAPNTEAFF. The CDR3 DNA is TGTGCCAGCAGCTTGGAGGGGGCGCCGAACACTGAAGCTTTCTTT.

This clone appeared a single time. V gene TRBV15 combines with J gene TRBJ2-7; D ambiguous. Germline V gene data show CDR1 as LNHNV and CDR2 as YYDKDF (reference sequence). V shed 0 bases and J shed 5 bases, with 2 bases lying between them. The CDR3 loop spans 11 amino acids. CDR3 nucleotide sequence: TGTGCCACCAGCAGAGACGACGAGCAGTACTTC. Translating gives CATSRDDEQYF.

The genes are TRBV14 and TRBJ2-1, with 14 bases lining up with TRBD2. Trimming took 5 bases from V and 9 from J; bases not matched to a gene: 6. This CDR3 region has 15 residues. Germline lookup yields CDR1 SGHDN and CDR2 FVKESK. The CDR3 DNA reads TGTGCCAGCAGCAAGCTAGGACTAGCGGGGGGTGAGCAGTTCTTC. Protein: CASSKLGLAGGEQFF.

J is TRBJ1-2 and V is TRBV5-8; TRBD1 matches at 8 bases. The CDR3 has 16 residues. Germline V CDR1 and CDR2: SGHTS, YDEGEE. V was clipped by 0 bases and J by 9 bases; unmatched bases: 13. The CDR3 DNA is TGTGCCAGCAGCTTGGAACCCGAACGGACAGGGACGCGCTACACCTTC. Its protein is CASSLEPERTGTRYTF.